This TCR beta chain was captured by sequencing in a study of a mutant IDH1 vaccine in newly diagnosed glioma (dated by TCRdb to about 2021). About the investigation overall: Eight vaccinations were administered to patients in weeks 1, 3, 5, 7, 11, 15, 19 and 23, corresponding to visits V03 through V10. Vaccination began 4-6 weeks after radiotherapy alone, or alongside temozolomide cycles in the chemotherapy-containing groups. Of the approximately 30 treated patients, about 62% were male and approximately 38% were female, and a mean age of roughly 37 years was recorded. Peripheral blood was drawn at six visits: V03 (baseline), V05, V07, V10, V12 and V13. Longitudinal TCRB deep sequencing was performed for some 25 treated patients wherever samples were available for exploratory analyses. Before enrollment, patients had received standard therapy of radiotherapy alone, temozolomide alone, or radiochemotherapy with temozolomide; most received the combination. Points the paper makes about the study in general: Selection of PBMC samples for TCRB deep sequencing was based on availability. No apparent relationship was observed between pseudoprogression and alterations in the top peripheral T cell clonotypes detected by TCRB sequencing. The authors stated that sample limitations prevented analyses of patient blood samples from being reproduced. Across multiple MHC alleles, vaccine-induced immune responses were seen in approximately 93% of patients.

This sample's time point label indicates: week 23, last vaccination. Each vaccine dose, consisting of 300 ug of a 20-mer mutant IDH1 peptide in Montanide, was administered subcutaneously with topical imiquimod. The donors had newly diagnosed IDH1-mutant astrocytomas of WHO grade 3 or 4 that showed loss of nuclear ATRX. The samples were drawn from NOA16, a multicentre, single-arm, open-label phase I trial in Germany that tested a mutant IDH1 peptide vaccine in humans for the first time. Genomic DNA for TCRB sequencing was extracted from EDTA blood using the DNeasy Blood and Tissue Kit. The germline V gene specifies MDHEN as CDR1 and SYDVKM as CDR2. From the cysteine up to the phenylalanine, the CDR3 has a length of 14 residues. CDR3 DNA only is kept here, 42 bases in frame from base 1. Unmatched junction bases come to 7, with V trimmed by 7 bases and J by 7 bases. Libraries were prepared through the immunoSEQ multiplex PCR assay. Rearranged TCR beta chain sequences were amplified with the hsTCRB Kit following the manufacturer's protocol. TCRB libraries were sequenced on an Illumina MiSeq. The published analysis was carried out like this. The kit vendor's proprietary platform handled demultiplexing, trimming and gene mapping. This is the immuneACCESS table as TCRdb keeps it, with only in-frame sequences that have V and J called. A part of the clones is gone; compared with another copy, unresolved V genes explain less than half, and the rest is unexplained. D and trimming come from the DNA, and the V and J calls and clone size come from that table. The sample has 77,000 or so clones on record, more than 80% of them singletons. Roughly 0.78% of the sample lies in the top ten.

This clone was seen a single time. What this receptor recognizes is not known. Base qualities are not at hand, and no much larger clone is one base apart. This clonotype was sampled from a woman aged 45 to 65 with glioma. The chain couples TRBV28 to TRBJ1-3; TRBD1 aligns with 10 central bases. Sequencing used PBMCs, obtained from a glioma patient whose treatment included an IDH1 peptide vaccine. The DNA is as follows: TGTGCCAGCACCCGGGACAGGGGTTGGAACACCATATATTTT. It codes for CASTRDRGWNTIYF.